These 3 T cell receptor beta chains share one sample of origin, sequenced in a study of T cells in Graves' hyperthyroidism and ophthalmopathy (dated by TCRdb to 2018 to 2020). Libraries were constructed by multiplex PCR. TCRdb lists the instrument as Illumina HiSeq 2000. The TCR beta CDR3 regions were amplified from RNA transcripts. The TCR CDR3 was subjected to a first round of RT-PCR using the HTBI primer set and the Qiagen OneStep RT-PCR kit. TCRdb redid the processing of the public reads, applying fastp at Q25 and MiXCR, and retained in-frame beta chains. When rows share a CDR3 protein, they turn into one entry using the most common DNA and genes. This sample gives fewer than 700,000 distinct CDR3 sequences in total; 15% to 20% of them show up just once. The ten most abundant clones make up over 3.5% of the sample. Sequencing was performed on blood. The receptors were gathered from a woman between 25 and 40 years old with Graves' hyperthyroidism.

The rearrangement uses TRBV20-1 and TRBJ2-7, with D perhaps TRBD2 (6 bases). This CDR3 is 14 amino acids long. Germline CDR1 reads DFQATT; CDR2 reads SNEGSKA (reference sequence). V dropped 3 bases and J dropped 3 bases, with 15 bases sitting between them. This chain's CDR3 is CSARDPSENYEQYF. The CDR3 DNA reads TGCAGTGCTAGGGACCCTAGCGAGAACTACGAGCAGTACTTC.

Concerning this clonotype itself: With a much larger clone just one base away, this may be a read error. The rearrangement links TRBV7-6 to TRBJ2-7, with 8 bases aligning to TRBD2. The CDR3 spans 16 residues. V dropped 5 bases and J dropped 8; count of bases not matched to a gene: 17. CDR1 and CDR2 (germline): SGHVS, FNYEAQ. CDR3 amino acids: CASSPTPRTSLVQQYF. CDR3 DNA sequence: TGTGCCAGCAGCCCAACACCGAGGACTAGCCTGGTACAGCAGTACTTC.

This clonotype was seen more than once but under ten times. The CDR3, as DNA: TGTGCCAGCAGCGCATGGGGGGACATTTACACAGATACGCAGTATTTT. Protein: CASSAWGDIYTDTQYF. V usage is TRBV9 and J usage is TRBJ2-3, with D perhaps TRBD1 or TRBD2 (6 bases each). CDR3 size: 16 residues. Germline V gene sequence: CDR1 SGDLS, CDR2 YYNGEE. Trimming pared 3 bases from V and 2 bases from J, leaving 16 bases between.